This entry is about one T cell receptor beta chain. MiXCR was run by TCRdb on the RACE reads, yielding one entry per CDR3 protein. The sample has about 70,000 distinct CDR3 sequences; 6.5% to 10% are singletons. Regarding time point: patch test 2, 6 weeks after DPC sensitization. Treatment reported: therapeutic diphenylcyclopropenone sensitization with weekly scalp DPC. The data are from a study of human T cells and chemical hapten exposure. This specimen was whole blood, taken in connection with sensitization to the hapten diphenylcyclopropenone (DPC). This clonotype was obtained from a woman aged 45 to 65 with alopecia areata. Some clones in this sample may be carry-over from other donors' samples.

The CDR3 is CASSVTFSSYEQYF. In nucleotides, the CDR3 is TGTGCCAGCAGTGTAACCTTCTCCTCCTACGAGCAGTACTTC. The rearrangement uses TRBV12-3 or TRBV12-4 and TRBJ2-7, with D unresolved. V dropped 5 bases and J dropped 0 bases, with 11 bases sitting between them. The CDR3 runs to 14 residues.